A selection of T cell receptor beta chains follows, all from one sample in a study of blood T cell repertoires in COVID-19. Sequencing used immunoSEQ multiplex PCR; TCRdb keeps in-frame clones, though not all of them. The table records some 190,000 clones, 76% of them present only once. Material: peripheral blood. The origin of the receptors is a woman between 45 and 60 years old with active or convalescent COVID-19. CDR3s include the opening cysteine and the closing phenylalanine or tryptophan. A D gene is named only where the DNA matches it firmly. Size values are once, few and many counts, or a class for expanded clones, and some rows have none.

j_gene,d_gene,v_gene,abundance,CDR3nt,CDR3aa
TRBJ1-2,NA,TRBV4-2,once,TGTGCCAGCAGCCCCACAGGGCTTGGCTACACCTTC,CASSPTGLGYTF
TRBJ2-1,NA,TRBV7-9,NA,TGTGCCAGCAGCTTAATTGCCGGGAATGAGCAGTTCTTC,CASSLIAGNEQFF
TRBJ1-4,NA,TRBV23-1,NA,TGCGCCAGCAGTGAGGGTGGTAATGAAAAACTGTTTTTT,CASSEGGNEKLFF
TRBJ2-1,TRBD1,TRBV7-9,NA,TGTGCCAGCAGCTTCAGGGACAGTCCTCTTTTACGCAATGAGCAGTTCTTC,CASSFRDSPLLRNEQFF
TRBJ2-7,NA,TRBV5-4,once,TGTGCCAGCAGCCCGACCCGAGATAGCGGTCGCTACGAGCAGTACTTC,CASSPTRDSGRYEQYF
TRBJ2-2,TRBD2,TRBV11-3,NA,TGTGCCAGCAGCTTGGGTCTAGCGGGACCTCCCGGGGAGCTGTTTTTT,CASSLGLAGPPGELFF
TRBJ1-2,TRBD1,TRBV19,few,TGTGCCAGTAGCCCTTGGGGGACAGGGAGGAACTATGGCTACACCTTC,CASSPWGTGRNYGYTF
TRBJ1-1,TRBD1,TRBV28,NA,TGTGCCAGCAGTTCTCCCCTTAACAGGGGGCATGAAGCTTTCTTT,CASSSPLNRGHEAFF
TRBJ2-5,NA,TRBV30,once,TGTGCCTGGAGTGTGACCAGGGAAGAGACCCAGTACTTC,CAWSVTREETQYF
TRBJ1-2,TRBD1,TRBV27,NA,TGTGCCAGCAGTTTATCAAAGGGGGCGGGCTATGGCTACACCTTC,CASSLSKGAGYGYTF